This record looks at one T cell receptor beta chain sequence and its context. This record comes from a study of CD8+CD57+ T cells in acquired aplastic anemia. Profiling of TCR beta VDJ combinations and CDR3 sequences used genomic DNA as template. TCRdb fed the reads into MiXCR, producing one record per CDR3 protein. The sample holds around 190,000 distinct CDR3 sequences; 61% are singletons and the top ten take 25% to 30%. CDR1 SEHNR and CDR2 FQNEAQ come from the germline V gene (reference sequence). Trimming left V 7 bases short and J 6 bases short, with 12 bases between. This CDR3 is built from 12 residues.

The sequence came from a human donor in good health. This chain links TRBV7-9 with TRBJ1-1; no definite D call. Sequencing used sorted CD4+, CD8+, or CD8+CD57+ T cells (not recorded which) from PBMCs. The CDR3 is CASTLAGAEAFF. Written as DNA, the CDR3 is TGTGCCAGCACTTTGGCGGGTGCTGAAGCTTTCTTT. The full variable domain, in which reference TRBV7-9 and TRBJ1-1 provide the parts outside the CDR3, is DTGVSQNPRHKITKRGQNVTFRCDPISEHNRLYWYRQTLGQGPEFLTYFQNEAQLEKSRLLSDRFSAERPKGSFSTLEIQRTEQGDSAMYLCASTLAGAEAFFGQGTRLTVV.